Reported below is one T cell receptor (beta chain). One junction end does not reproduce the germline sequence, and a read error may be involved. The CDR3 runs 14 residues. The germline V gene encodes CDR1 MDHEN and CDR2 SYDVKM. The data were taken from a study of T cell repertoires in cytomegalovirus infection. Study details: Public TCR beta signature analysis indicated the presence of both CMV infection and matching HLA type.

TCRdb recomputed calls from the reads with MiXCR, one row per CDR3 protein. This table has roughly 310,000 distinct CDR3 sequences, under 20% appearing once. The V and J genes are TRBV28 and TRBJ1-1, with D perhaps TRBD1 (5 bases). The TCR sequence derives from a human donor in good health (CMV status not recorded). Some clones in this sample may be carry-over from other donors' samples. The sample taken for sequencing was PBMCs. CDR3 amino acids: CDSRLSGGSTEAFF. The CDR3 region has the DNA TGTGACAGCCGTTTAAGCGGGGGTAGCACTGAAGCTTTCTTT.